This T cell receptor (beta chain) was recorded in a study of cytomegalovirus exposure and HLA in healthy donors. With 0 bases clipped from V and 1 base from J, the junction kept 16 bases outside the gene matches. Germline CDR1 is WNHNN and CDR2 is SYGVQD (reference sequence). This CDR3 is 22 amino acids long. Primers included in the PCR were 60 Vbeta and 13 Jbeta primers. The data were produced by immunoSEQ multiplex PCR, yet TCRdb's version contains in-frame clones alone and is incomplete. The sample has about 98,000 clones, 75% to 85% seen once. The sequenced sample consisted of PBMCs. This TCR came from a man younger than 30 in good health and CMV-seropositive. The chain recombines TRBV10-1 with TRBJ2-1, with 12 bases that match TRBD2. Here the CDR3 reads CASSESHTLAGGDTYSYNEQFF. For the CDR3, the DNA is TGCGCCAGCAGTGAGTCCCACACCCTAGCGGGGGGGGACACATATTCCTACAATGAGCAGTTCTTC.